The clone carrying this T cell receptor (beta chain) appeared a single time. The antigen is undetermined. The source of the sample is a study of shared clonotypes between healthy human individuals. The germline V gene has CDR1 PRHDT and CDR2 FYEKMQ (reference sequence). V lost 2 bases and J 4 bases, leaving 5 bases between the germline ends. The CDR3 runs 13 residues. The authors distributed each subset's genomic DNA evenly over several immunoSEQ plates. In the original processing: Sequence data from immunoSEQ were junction-only and lacked quality scores; consequently, filtering differed. Data came from immunoSEQ multiplex PCR; TCRdb stores just in-frame clones and leaves some out. The V and J calls and clone size are taken from that table; D and trimming were inferred from the DNA. The repertoire holds some 550,000 clones, with around 97% as singletons. Subsets obtained from CD4+ cells comprised CD45RA+ naive and CD45RA-negative memory cells.

Overall study results and limits: Clonotypes not shared had lower generation probabilities than those common to all four donors.

The chain links TRBV13 to TRBJ2-2, with D uncertain. Sequencing was performed on naive CD4+ T cells sorted from blood. Subset in this sample: CD45RA+ positively selected. The receptor was derived from a woman between 25 and 40 years old in good health. The CDR3 region is CASSLRVTGELFF. The CDR3 nucleotides read TGTGCCAGCAGCTTACGGGTCACCGGGGAGCTGTTTTTT.